One and the same sample provided the 24 T cell receptor beta chains below, sequenced in a study of beta chain features in type 1 diabetes. The study, taken as a whole, reports: There was a moderate but significant shortening of TCRB CDR3s in all four CD4+ subsets of Type 1 diabetes patients.

These receptors have no known antigen. Expressed TCRB transcripts were sequenced because the isolated RNA had all been reverse transcribed beforehand. TCRdb's table, derived via immunoSEQ multiplex PCR, lists solely in-frame clones and lacks some. The sample consists of roughly 100,000 clones, under 30% of them appearing once. The material sequenced was central memory CD4+ T cells from blood. These receptors were collected from a woman between 18 and 29 years old with type 1 diabetes.

This clone was counted at least ten times. The chain employs TRBV5-6 and TRBJ2-5; D may be TRBD1 (5 bases). Trimming removed 4 bases from V and 1 base from J, with 8 bases in between. CDR1 and CDR2 (germline): SGHDT, YYEEEE. This CDR3 spans 13 amino acids. DNA for the CDR3: TGTGCCAGCAGCCAGGGCCTCCAAGAGACCCAGTACTTC. It specifies CASSQGLQETQYF.

This clone was observed a handful of times. The rearrangement uses TRBV7-9 and TRBJ2-3; 8 positions match TRBD2. The CDR3 is made up of 16 amino acids. CDR1 SEHNR and CDR2 FQNEAQ come from the germline V gene (reference sequence). Trimming took 6 bases from V and 0 from J; bases not matched to a gene: 8. The CDR3 DNA is TGTGCCAGCAGTCCTCGGGCTAGCGGGAGCACAGATACGCAGTATTTT. Protein product: CASSPRASGSTDTQYF. The full variable domain, rest sourced from reference TRBV7-9 and TRBJ2-3, is DTGVSQNPRHKITKRGQNVTFRCDPISEHNRLYWYRQTLGQGPEFLTYFQNEAQLEKSRLLSDRFSAERPKGSFSTLEIQRTEQGDSAMYLCASSPRASGSTDTQYFGPGTRLTVL.

This clone was seen a single time. V and J are TRBV7-3 and TRBJ2-5; weak D call: TRBD1 (5 bases). The ends were cut back, 1 base at V and 5 bases at J, with 8 bases in the middle. Germline V gene lookup returns CDR1 SGHTA and CDR2 FQGTGA. CDR3 length: 13 residues. The CDR3 nucleotides read TGTGCCAGCAGCTTAAGACAGAGGGAGACCCAGTACTTC. This codes for CASSLRQRETQYF. Full variable domain (remainder filled in from reference TRBV7-3 and TRBJ2-5): GAGVSQTPSNKVTEKGKYVELRCDPISGHTALYWYRQSLGQGPEFLIYFQGTGAADDSGLPNDRFFAVRPEGSVSTLKIQRTERGDSAVYLCASSLRQRETQYFGPGTRLLVL.

The V call is TRBV5-1, the J call TRBJ1-2; D remains ambiguous. The V gene's germline CDR1 is SGHRS and CDR2 YFSETQ. The germline V and J ends were trimmed by 1 base and 6 bases, with 16 bases remaining between them. CDR3 length: 15 amino acids. CDR3 DNA: TGCGCCAGCAGCTTGAATCTCGAGGCCAAGAATGGCTACACCTTC. Its translation is CASSLNLEAKNGYTF.

The chain combines TRBV29-1 with TRBJ1-5; D might be TRBD1 (5 bases). The V and J ends lost 4 bases and 1 base respectively, with 11 bases between them. The CDR3 totals 14 residues. Germline-derived CDR1 and CDR2 are SQVTM and ANQGSEA. The CDR3 sequence: CSVVVGGSNQPQHF. The CDR3 region has the DNA TGCAGCGTTGTAGTTGGGGGGAGCAATCAGCCCCAGCATTTT.

The DNA for the CDR3 is TGTGCCAGCAGCTTAGCGACCGGGACTAGCGTTTACAATGAGCAGTTCTTC. Encoded protein: CASSLATGTSVYNEQFF. The chain has TRBV7-9 and TRBJ2-1; 10 bases map to TRBD2. Germline CDR1 and CDR2: SEHNR and FQNEAQ (reference sequence). V shed 0 bases, J shed 4 bases, and the junction held 6 bases outside the gene matches. The CDR3 length is 17 residues.

This clone was detected a few times. The chain couples TRBV10-3 to TRBJ2-1; tentative D call: TRBD1 (7 bases). CDR1 ENHRY and CDR2 SYGVKD come from the germline V gene. The length of the CDR3 is 14 residues. V was pared by 3 bases and J by 7 bases, with 13 bases between. The CDR3 region has the DNA TGTGCCATCAGTGATGGCCAGGGGGGTAATGAGCAGTTCTTC. Protein: CAISDGQGGNEQFF.

Only a few counts were recorded for this clone. The chain couples TRBV5-1 to TRBJ2-2; tentative D call: TRBD2 (5 bases). The CDR3 runs 15 residues. The germline V gene encodes CDR1 SGHRS and CDR2 YFSETQ. Trimming stripped 5 bases from V and 0 bases from J, with 11 bases between. The CDR3 region has the DNA TGCGCCAGCAGTTCGGGGAGTTCGAACACCGGGGAGCTGTTTTTT. It translates to CASSSGSSNTGELFF.

The chain recombines TRBV2 with TRBJ2-2; 8 nucleotides agree with TRBD1. The junction had 4 bases not matched to a gene; V was cut back by 6 bases and J by 4 bases. The CDR3 contains 14 residues. From germline, CDR1 is SNHLY and CDR2 FYNNEI. CDR3 DNA: TGTGCCAGCAGAGGGACAGGCCCCACCGGGGAGCTGTTTTTT. It specifies CASRGTGPTGELFF.

The V gene is TRBV5-4, the J gene TRBJ2-2; weak D call: TRBD1 (6 bases). The CDR3 is made up of 15 amino acids. Trimming stripped 5 bases from V and 0 bases from J, with 11 bases between. Germline V gene sequence: CDR1 SGHNT, CDR2 YYREEE (reference sequence). This chain's CDR3 is CASRSGQTNTGELFF. CDR3 coding DNA: TGTGCCAGCAGATCAGGACAGACGAACACCGGGGAGCTGTTTTTT.

In its sample, this clone was seen a few times. This chain links TRBV5-1 with TRBJ1-2, with unresolved D. The CDR3 loop spans 15 amino acids. CDR1 is SGHRS and CDR2 is YFSETQ in the germline V gene. Trimming shortened V by 2 bases and J by 0 bases, and 11 bases separated the two germline ends. CDR3 bases: TGCGCCAGCAGCTTATACGGGAACGCTAACTATGGCTACACCTTC. Its protein product is CASSLYGNANYGYTF.

This clone was observed a few times. The chain employs TRBV7-2 and TRBJ2-3; 9 nucleotides agree with TRBD2. V was pared by 3 bases and J by 9 bases, with 10 bases of the junction left unmatched. The length of the CDR3 is 15 residues. Germline CDR1 SGHTA, CDR2 FQGNSA. CDR3 sequence reads: CASSFSGLASGTQYF. The CDR3 bases are TGTGCCAGCAGCTTCTCGGGACTAGCATCAGGCACGCAGTATTTT.

In this sample, this clone turned up a few times. The chain combines TRBV5-1 with TRBJ1-4, with TRBD1 matching over 7 bases. The CDR3 consists of 15 residues. Germline V lookup: CDR1 SGHRS, CDR2 YFSETQ. Trimming removed 4 bases from V and 4 bases from J; junction bases left unmatched: 7. The CDR3 DNA follows: TGCGCCAGCAGCACCAGAGGACAGGTTAATGAAAAACTGTTTTTT. The encoded protein is CASSTRGQVNEKLFF.

This clone was observed a handful of times. The chain employs TRBV11-3 and TRBJ2-3; D gene ambiguous. The CDR3 sequence is 12 residues long. V shed 5 bases and J shed 6 bases, with 9 bases lying between them. Looked up from germline, CDR1 is SGHNT and CDR2 is YENEEA. CDR3 in amino acids: CASSPDTDTQYF. The CDR3 DNA reads TGTGCCAGCAGCCCCGACACGGATACGCAGTATTTT. Combining the CDR3 with reference TRBV11-3 and TRBJ2-3 gives the whole variable domain EAGVVQSPRYKIIEKKQPVAFWCNPISGHNTLYWYLQNLGQGPELLIRYENEEAVDDSQLPKDRFSAERLKGVDSTLKIQPAELGDSAVYLCASSPDTDTQYFGPGTRLTVL.

The rearrangement links TRBV18 to TRBJ2-5, with TRBD1 matching over 8 bases. The V segment lost 3 bases and the J segment 5 bases; nucleotides outside the gene matches: 23. The CDR3 runs 20 residues. CDR1 and CDR2 from the germline V gene are KGHSH and LQKENI. The CDR3 nucleotides are TGTGCCAGCTCACCGTACAAAACCCGGACAGGGATGTTGTCTCTGGAGACCCAGTACTTC. Protein sequence: CASSPYKTRTGMLSLETQYF.

The J gene is TRBJ2-7, the V gene TRBV18; D is unresolved. This CDR3 comprises 12 residues. Germline assignment: CDR1 KGHSH and CDR2 LQKENI. The V gene lost 2 bases and the J gene lost 2 bases, with 4 bases spanning the gap. In DNA, the CDR3 is TGTGCCAGCTCACCATTAGCCTACGAGCAGTACTTC. Its translation: CASSPLAYEQYF.

The chain uses TRBV5-8 and TRBJ1-2; 8 positions agree with TRBD1. J lost 8 bases, V lost 2 bases, and 8 bases had no gene match. The CDR3 contains 14 residues. The germline V gene encodes CDR1 SGHTS and CDR2 YDEGEE. Written as DNA, the CDR3 is TGTGCCAGCAGCTTAGACAGGGGATGGGGCGGCTACACCTTC. This sequence encodes CASSLDRGWGGYTF. The full variable domain, its missing parts supplied by reference TRBV5-8 and TRBJ1-2, is EAGVTQSPTHLIKTRGQQATLRCSPISGHTSVYWYQQALGLGLQFLLWYDEGEERNRGNFPPRFSGRQFPNYSSELNVNALELEDSALYLCASSLDRGWGGYTFGSGTRLTVV.

This clone was picked up a small number of times. The V and J genes are TRBV19 and TRBJ1-4; 11 positions match TRBD1. The CDR3 is 12 residues long. CDR1 and CDR2 (germline): LNHDA, SQIVND (reference sequence). J gave up 7 bases and V 10 bases, and 2 bases lay outside the gene matches. CDR3 protein: CATGTGGEKLFF. For the CDR3, the DNA is TGTGCCACCGGGACAGGGGGTGAAAAACTGTTTTTT.

The CDR3: CASSPAAGGVDTQYF. The CDR3 nucleotides read TGTGCCAGCTCACCCGCGGCGGGCGGGGTAGATACGCAGTATTTT. V usage is TRBV18 and J usage is TRBJ2-3, with D possibly TRBD2 on 6 matching bases. CDR3 length equals 15 residues. Germline values: CDR1 KGHSH, CDR2 LQKENI. Trimming shortened V by 3 bases and J by 5 bases, and 15 bases separated the two germline ends.

This clone was observed a few times. This chain connects TRBV11-2 to TRBJ2-1; D is perhaps TRBD1 (5 bases). The CDR3 consists of 15 residues. From germline, CDR1 is SGHAT and CDR2 FQNNGV. Trimming removed 5 bases from V and 6 bases from J, with 17 bases in between. In nucleotides, the CDR3 is TGTGCCAGCAGCGATCAGGGTCTACCCATCAATGAGCAGTTCTTC. Its translation: CASSDQGLPINEQFF.

The chain recombines TRBV18 with TRBJ2-4, with 13 bases matching TRBD2. The CDR3 spans 21 residues. The germline V gene has CDR1 KGHSH and CDR2 LQKENI. V lost 0 bases and J lost 1; bases outside the gene matches: 12. This CDR3 reads CASSPPNGRTSGSGAKNIQYF. The CDR3 nucleotides are TGTGCCAGCTCACCACCGAATGGTAGGACTAGCGGGAGTGGTGCCAAAAACATTCAGTACTTC.

The chain links TRBV7-2 to TRBJ2-7; 8 nucleotides match TRBD1. This CDR3 is built from 13 residues. Looked up from germline, CDR1 is SGHTA and CDR2 is FQGNSA. Trimming took 6 bases from V and 6 from J; bases not matched to a gene: 7. CDR3 nucleotides: TGTGCCAGCAGGGGGCAGGGGGCCAGCGAGCAGTACTTC. It yields the protein CASRGQGASEQYF.

The genes are TRBV11-2 and TRBJ2-7, with TRBD1 matching over 10 bases. Germline V lookup: CDR1 SGHAT, CDR2 FQNNGV. J was trimmed by 0 bases and V by 5 bases; bases with no gene match: 10. The CDR3 is 17 amino acids. The CDR3 loop is CASSPRLGQGGSYEQYV. The CDR3 nucleotides are TGTGCCAGCAGCCCCCGCTTAGGACAGGGGGGCTCCTACGAGCAGTACGTC.

The CDR3 sequence is CASSLEPQEQFF. The CDR3 DNA follows: TGTGCCAGCAGCTTGGAACCTCAGGAGCAGTTCTTC. The chain uses TRBV5-4 and TRBJ2-1; D remains ambiguous. V was shortened by 0 bases and J by 10 bases, with 8 bases between the two germline ends. Germline lookup yields CDR1 SGHNT and CDR2 YYREEE (reference sequence). This CDR3 is built from 12 residues.